This TCR beta chain was obtained from a study of blood T cell repertoires in COVID-19. Study in general: The origin of the acute and convalescent COVID-19 samples was the United States, Italy and Spain. In each case, the material was cDNA or gDNA derived from T cells, B-cell-depleted T cells, or PBMCs.

Study processing details: Amplification of reference gene primers was used by the study to estimate nucleated cell counts. Method: immunoSEQ multiplex PCR; TCRdb's copy keeps in-frame clones and lacks some. For V, J and clone size, that table is used; D and trimming come from the DNA. The sample contains about 85,000 clones, roughly 80% of which appear only once. This clone appeared once. The V gene lost 1 base and the J gene lost 5 bases, with 8 bases spanning the gap. CDR1 SEHNR and CDR2 FQNEAQ come from the germline V gene (reference sequence). The CDR3 consists of 14 residues. V and J are TRBV7-9 and TRBJ1-4, with D possibly matching TRBD1 (6 bases). Sequenced material: peripheral blood. This TCR was sampled from a human donor in a cohort sampled during active COVID-19. The DNA for the CDR3 is TGTGCCAGCAGCTTAGAAACAGGGAATGAAAAACTGTTTTTT. Protein: CASSLETGNEKLFF.